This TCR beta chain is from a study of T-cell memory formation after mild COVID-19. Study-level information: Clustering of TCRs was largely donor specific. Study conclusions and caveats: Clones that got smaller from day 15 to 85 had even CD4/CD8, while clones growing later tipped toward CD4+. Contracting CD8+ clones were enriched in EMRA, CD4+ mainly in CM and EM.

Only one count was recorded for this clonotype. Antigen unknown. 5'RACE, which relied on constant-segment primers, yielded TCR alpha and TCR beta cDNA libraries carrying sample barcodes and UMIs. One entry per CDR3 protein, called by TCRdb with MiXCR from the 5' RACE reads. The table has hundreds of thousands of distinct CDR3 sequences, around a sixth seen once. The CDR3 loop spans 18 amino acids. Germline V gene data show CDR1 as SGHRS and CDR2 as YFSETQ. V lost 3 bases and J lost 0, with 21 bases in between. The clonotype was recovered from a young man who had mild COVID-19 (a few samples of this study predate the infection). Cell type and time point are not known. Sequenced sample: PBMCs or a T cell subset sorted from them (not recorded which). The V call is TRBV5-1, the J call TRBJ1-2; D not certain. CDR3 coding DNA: TGCGCCAGCAGCTCGGTCACGAATTGGCAGGCAGCTAACTATGGCTACACCTTC. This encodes CASSSVTNWQAANYGYTF.